The 32 T cell receptor beta chains below come from one sample, sequenced in a study of T cell responses to AZD1222 COVID-19 vaccine. Some clones are missing from TCRdb's copy, which holds only in-frame ones; the method was immunoSEQ multiplex PCR. The table shows about 140,000 clones, with more than 80% occurring only once. Source: peripheral blood, taken on day 0 of AZD1222 vaccination. The receptors stem from an adult in good health.

J is TRBJ2-7 and V is TRBV19; weak D call: TRBD1 (6 bases). Germline-derived CDR1 and CDR2 are LNHDA and SQIVND (reference sequence). The V end lost 6 bases, the J end lost 2 bases, and 14 bases lay between the germline ends. CDR3 length: 14 amino acids. This chain's CDR3 is CASSDRPRPYEQYF. For the CDR3, the DNA is TGTGCCAGTAGCGACAGGCCTCGCCCCTACGAGCAGTACTTC.

This rearrangement joins TRBV29-1 to TRBJ1-2, with D possibly matching TRBD1 (6 bases). V was trimmed by 6 bases and J by 2 bases, leaving 16 bases between them. This CDR3 contains 14 residues. The germline V gene has CDR1 SQVTM and CDR2 ANQGSEA. The CDR3 protein is CSVDDRTINYGYTF. In DNA, the CDR3 is TGCAGCGTCGATGACAGGACCATAAACTATGGCTACACCTTC.

The chain combines TRBV28 with TRBJ2-7; TRBD2 aligns across 7 bases. The ends lost 6 bases at V and 5 bases at J; junction bases unmatched: 7. CDR1 is MDHEN, CDR2 SYDVKM, per germline. This CDR3 contains 13 residues. This CDR3 is CASRGAGEHEQYF. The CDR3 DNA is TGTGCCAGCAGGGGCGCGGGGGAGCACGAGCAGTACTTC.

The chain carries TRBV4-3 and TRBJ2-3; 9 bases align to TRBD2. CDR1 LGHNA and CDR2 YSLEER come from the germline V gene. V was clipped by 0 bases and J by 0 bases; unmatched bases: 10. This CDR3 region has 19 residues. The CDR3 bases are TGCGCCAGCAGCCAAGATATATTTGCAGCGGGGGGAAGCACAGATACGCAGTATTTT. This sequence encodes CASSQDIFAAGGSTDTQYF.

This chain joins TRBV15 and TRBJ1-5; D call uncertain. This CDR3 is built from 21 residues. Germline V gives CDR1 LNHNV, CDR2 YYDKDF (reference sequence). V lost 1 base, J lost 0 bases, and 25 bases lay in between. The CDR3 DNA reads as TGTGCCACCAGCAGAGGGCCCGGCCGCATTGGAGAAGAGGATAGCAATCAGCCCCAGCATTTT. This sequence encodes CATSRGPGRIGEEDSNQPQHF.

The chain is built from TRBV19 and TRBJ2-2, with a possible D match to TRBD2 (5 bases). The CDR3 spans 14 residues. Trimming stripped 11 bases from V and 4 bases from J, with 17 bases between. CDR1 is LNHDA and CDR2 is SQIVND in the germline V gene (reference sequence). The CDR3 DNA reads TGTGCCGTGAGTCTGGCGGGTCTCACCGGGGAGCTGTTTTTT. This sequence encodes CAVSLAGLTGELFF.

The chain couples TRBV18 to TRBJ1-1, with a weak D call TRBD1 (5 bases). CDR3 length: 13 residues. Germline CDR1 and CDR2: KGHSH and LQKENI. Trimming left V 6 bases short and J 7 bases short, with 15 bases between. CDR3: CASSGTQTGEAFF. The CDR3 DNA is TGTGCCAGCTCGGGCACCCAAACAGGTGAAGCTTTCTTT.

The chain uses TRBV4-1 and TRBJ2-3; D not certain. There are 14 residues in the CDR3. V lost 1 base, J lost 4 bases, and 9 bases lay in between. Germline V CDR1 and CDR2: MGHRA, YSYEKL. For the CDR3, the DNA is TGCGCCAGCAGCCAAGTGGAAGGCCCAGATACGCAGTATTTT. Residues: CASSQVEGPDTQYF.

The V gene is TRBV7-2, the J gene TRBJ2-1; D is perhaps TRBD2 (6 bases). Germline V gene data show CDR1 as SGHTA and CDR2 as FQGNSA. Trimming pared 4 bases from V and 7 bases from J, leaving 17 bases between. The CDR3 length is 15 residues. The CDR3 is CASSSRRENGNEQFF. CDR3 nucleotide sequence: TGTGCCAGCAGCTCGCGGCGGGAAAATGGGAATGAGCAGTTCTTC. Full variable domain (missing parts from reference TRBV7-2 and TRBJ2-1): GAGVSQSPSNKVTEKGKDVELRCDPISGHTALYWYRQSLGQGLEFLIYFQGNSAPDKSGLPSDRFSAERTGGSVSTLTIQRTQQEDSAVYLCASSSRRENGNEQFFGPGTRLTVL.

V gene TRBV3-1 (or the pseudogene TRBV3-2) combines with J gene TRBJ2-1; 7 nucleotides line up with TRBD2. With V trimmed by 4 bases and J by 1 base, 1 base remained unmatched. The CDR3 has 14 amino acids. CDR1 is LGHDT and CDR2 is YNNKEL in the germline V gene (reference sequence). CDR3: CASSRAGSYNEQFF. CDR3 coding DNA: TGTGCCAGCAGCCGAGCGGGATCCTACAATGAGCAGTTCTTC.

The chain employs TRBV6-1 and TRBJ2-1, with 8 positions matching TRBD2. V was pared by 4 bases and J by 4 bases, with 9 bases of the junction left unmatched. The CDR3 extends over 16 amino acids. CDR1 and CDR2 from the germline V gene are MNHNS and SASEGT. The CDR3 DNA follows: TGTGCCAGCAGTGGATGGGGCGCTAGCGGGTACAATGAGCAGTTCTTC. It specifies CASSGWGASGYNEQFF.

This chain uses TRBV9 with TRBJ2-1; TRBD2 matches at 9 bases. Trimming removed 2 bases from V and 9 bases from J; junction bases left unmatched: 6. The CDR3 runs to 14 residues. Germline values: CDR1 SGDLS, CDR2 YYNGEE. CDR3 in amino acids: CASSVLAGIGEQFF. The DNA for the CDR3 is TGTGCCAGCAGCGTCCTAGCGGGAATAGGTGAGCAGTTCTTC.

The rearrangement joins TRBV4-2 to TRBJ2-2, with a weak D call TRBD1 (5 bases). Between the trimmed V and J ends, which lost 3 bases and 0 bases, there was a span of 11 bases. The CDR3 consists of 16 residues. Germline V gene data show CDR1 as LGHNA and CDR2 as YNFKEQ. The CDR3 protein is CASSHPDTTNTGELFF. The CDR3 nucleotides read TGTGCCAGCAGCCACCCGGACACGACGAACACCGGGGAGCTGTTTTTT.

The rearrangement uses TRBV6-5 and TRBJ1-6; 9 bases agree with TRBD1. J was trimmed by 7 bases and V by 4 bases; bases with no gene match: 5. The CDR3 length is 15 residues. Per the germline V gene, CDR1 is MNHEY and CDR2 is SVGAGI. The CDR3 spells CASSSDRGDNSPLHF. The CDR3 coding sequence is TGTGCCAGCAGTTCGGACAGGGGAGACAATTCACCCCTCCACTTT.

The rearrangement uses TRBV30 and TRBJ2-7, with D perhaps matching TRBD2 (6 bases). Per the germline V gene, CDR1 is GTSNPN and CDR2 is SVGIG (reference sequence). This CDR3 is 14 amino acids long. V lost 2 bases to trimming and J lost 6 bases, with 17 bases between them. The CDR3 sequence: CAWSPADRRGEQYF. CDR3 coding DNA: TGTGCCTGGAGTCCCGCCGATCGGAGGGGCGAGCAGTACTTC.

The chain employs TRBV6-5 and TRBJ1-1, with D possibly matching TRBD1 (6 bases). In germline, CDR1 is MNHEY, CDR2 SVGAGI. With 4 bases removed from V and 0 bases from J, the gap between germline ends came to 12 bases. CDR3 size: 15 residues. CDR3 protein: CASSFEGQLNTEAFF. The CDR3 DNA sequence: TGTGCCAGCAGTTTCGAAGGACAGCTGAACACTGAAGCTTTCTTT.

The rearrangement uses TRBV24-1 and TRBJ2-7; D ambiguous. Between the trimmed V and J ends, which lost 1 base and 0 bases, there was a span of 12 bases. CDR3 length equals 16 residues. The V gene's germline CDR1 is KGHDR and CDR2 SFDVKD. The CDR3 sequence: CATSDLAGRFSYEQYF. The CDR3 region has the DNA TGTGCCACCAGTGATTTAGCTGGGCGATTCTCCTACGAGCAGTACTTC.

The rearrangement joins TRBV2 to TRBJ1-2, with D perhaps matching TRBD1 (6 bases). The V end lost 3 bases, the J end lost 4 bases, and 12 bases lay between the germline ends. The CDR3 covers 14 residues. Germline values: CDR1 SNHLY, CDR2 FYNNEI. This chain's CDR3 is CASSETTGLYGYTF. Here the CDR3 DNA reads TGTGCCAGCAGTGAGACAACAGGGCTCTATGGCTACACCTTC. The whole variable domain, filled in from reference TRBV2 and TRBJ1-2, reads EPEVTQTPSHQVTQMGQEVILRCVPISNHLYFYWYRQILGQKVEFLVSFYNNEISEKSEIFDDQFSVERPDGSNFTLKIRSTKLEDSAMYFCASSETTGLYGYTFGSGTRLTVV.

The genes are TRBV4-1 and TRBJ1-1; D gene unclear. V lost 4 bases, J lost 1 base, and 16 bases lay in between. The length of the CDR3 is 16 residues. Germline V gene lookup returns CDR1 MGHRA and CDR2 YSYEKL. As DNA, the CDR3 is TGCGCCAGCAGCCCATACCCCAAGGGAGGGAACACTGAAGCTTTCTTT. Its protein product is CASSPYPKGGNTEAFF.

The V gene is TRBV4-1, the J gene TRBJ2-7, with D perhaps TRBD2 (6 bases). The germline V gene has CDR1 MGHRA and CDR2 YSYEKL. Trimming left V 3 bases short and J 0 bases short, with 15 bases between. CDR3 length: 16 residues. The CDR3: CASSHNLRDSSYEQYF. The CDR3 nucleotides are TGCGCCAGCAGCCACAACCTCCGGGACTCCTCCTACGAGCAGTACTTC.

The chain is built from TRBV3-1 (or the pseudogene TRBV3-2) and TRBJ2-1; 9 nucleotides agree with TRBD2. CDR3 length: 19 amino acids. The J segment lost 9 bases and the V segment lost 2 bases, leaving 20 bases of the junction unmatched. CDR1 LGHDT and CDR2 YNNKEL come from the germline V gene (reference sequence). CDR3 in amino acids: CASSQKSLGPRGGRCEQFF. The CDR3 DNA is TGTGCCAGCAGCCAAAAGAGCCTGGGGCCGCGGGGGGGCCGTTGTGAGCAGTTCTTC.

This clone was observed a handful of times. The chain has TRBV10-1 and TRBJ2-7; 8 positions match TRBD2. The CDR3 spans 14 residues. The germline V gene encodes CDR1 WNHNN and CDR2 SYGVQD (reference sequence). V was clipped by 7 bases and J by 0 bases; unmatched bases: 5. CDR3 in DNA: TGCGCCAGCATGGGCGGGAGGATCTCCTACGAGCAGTACTTC. This sequence encodes CASMGGRISYEQYF.

The V gene is TRBV9, the J gene TRBJ1-2; D ambiguous. Germline V gene data show CDR1 as SGDLS and CDR2 as YYNGEE. This CDR3 has 12 residues. The V and J ends lost 0 bases and 8 bases respectively, with 8 bases between them. The CDR3 here is CASSVGGYGYTF. CDR3 nucleotides: TGTGCCAGCAGCGTAGGGGGATACGGCTACACCTTC.

The chain employs TRBV7-8 and TRBJ1-2; the match to TRBD1 covers 7 bases. The CDR3 length is 17 residues. Per germline, CDR1 SGHVS and CDR2 FQNEAQ. V lost 1 base to trimming and J lost 2 bases; unmatched junction nucleotides: 10. The CDR3 loop reads CASSLVGRGYRNYGYTF. CDR3 bases: TGTGCCAGCAGCTTAGTAGGCAGGGGGTATAGGAACTATGGCTACACCTTC.

The chain joins TRBV6-1 to TRBJ1-1; 8 bases are shared with TRBD1. The trim removed 1 base at V and 7 bases at J, leaving 5 bases unmatched. CDR1 is MNHNS, CDR2 SASEGT, per germline. The CDR3 is 14 amino acids. This chain's CDR3 is CASSEVQGTGEAFF. The CDR3 nucleotides read TGTGCCAGCAGTGAAGTCCAGGGGACAGGTGAAGCTTTCTTT.

This clone came up once. DNA of the CDR3: TGTGCCAGCAGCCCCCAAGGCAGTAGCTATAATTCACCCCTCCACTTT. Protein product: CASSPQGSSYNSPLHF. The chain links TRBV9 to TRBJ1-6, with unresolved D. Trimming pared 4 bases from V and 3 bases from J, leaving 14 bases between. The CDR3 has 16 amino acids. The V gene's germline CDR1 is SGDLS and CDR2 YYNGEE.

This chain uses TRBV6-5 with TRBJ1-5; D ambiguous. Germline V gene data show CDR1 as MNHEY and CDR2 as SVGAGI. CDR3 length: 14 amino acids. V lost 0 bases and J 7 bases, leaving 10 bases between the germline ends. The CDR3 reads CASSYSRWEQPQHF. The CDR3 DNA sequence: TGTGCCAGCAGTTACTCTCGGTGGGAACAGCCCCAGCATTTT.

Concerning this clone itself: One junction end disagrees with the germline gene, perhaps due to a read error. The V and J genes are TRBV12-3 or TRBV12-4 and TRBJ2-2; D not certain. This CDR3 has 13 amino acids. The CDR3: CASSLRTTEELFF. As DNA, the CDR3 is TGTGCCAGCAGTTTGCGGACCACCGAGGAGCTGTTTTTT.

This clone was detected only once. The chain has TRBV2 and TRBJ2-5; D remains unclear. This CDR3 spans 14 amino acids. Trimming took 4 bases from V and 5 from J, leaving 14 bases between them. CDR1 SNHLY and CDR2 FYNNEI come from the germline V gene. CDR3 region: CASSGLFGWETQYF. The CDR3 coding sequence is TGTGCCAGCAGTGGGCTCTTCGGTTGGGAGACCCAGTACTTC.

This clone has just a few counts. J is TRBJ1-3 and V is TRBV21-1; the table's D call TRBD1 went unverified against the DNA. TRBV21-1 is a pseudogene. This CDR3 region has 19 residues. The CDR3 nucleotides read TGTGCCAGCAGCCTTTTCCCTACGGACAGCCCGAGCTCTGGAAACACCATATATTTT. Its protein product is CASSLFPTDSPSSGNTIYF.

The rearrangement joins TRBV5-5 to TRBJ2-2, with a possible D match to TRBD1 (5 bases). Germline CDR1 SGHKS, CDR2 YYEKEE (reference sequence). This CDR3 has 16 residues. Trimming removed 2 bases from V and 2 bases from J, with 13 bases in between. Here the CDR3 reads CASSLWERGNTGELFF. Here the CDR3 DNA reads TGTGCCAGCAGCTTATGGGAAAGGGGTAACACCGGGGAGCTGTTTTTT.

CDR3 coding DNA: TGTGCCAGCAGCGTAGCCCGGACTAGCGGCTACAATGAGCAGTTCTTC. It yields the protein CASSVARTSGYNEQFF. The chain uses TRBV9 and TRBJ2-1, with 10 bases matching TRBD2. The CDR3 sequence is 16 residues long. Trimming removed 0 bases from V and 3 bases from J; junction bases left unmatched: 3. Germline CDR1 reads SGDLS; CDR2 reads YYNGEE. The variable domain in full, completed from reference TRBV9 and TRBJ2-1, reads DSGVTQTPKHLITATGQRVTLRCSPRSGDLSVYWYQQSLDQGLQFLIQYYNGEERAKGNILERFSAQQFPDLHSELNLSSLELGDSALYFCASSVARTSGYNEQFFGPGTRLTVL.